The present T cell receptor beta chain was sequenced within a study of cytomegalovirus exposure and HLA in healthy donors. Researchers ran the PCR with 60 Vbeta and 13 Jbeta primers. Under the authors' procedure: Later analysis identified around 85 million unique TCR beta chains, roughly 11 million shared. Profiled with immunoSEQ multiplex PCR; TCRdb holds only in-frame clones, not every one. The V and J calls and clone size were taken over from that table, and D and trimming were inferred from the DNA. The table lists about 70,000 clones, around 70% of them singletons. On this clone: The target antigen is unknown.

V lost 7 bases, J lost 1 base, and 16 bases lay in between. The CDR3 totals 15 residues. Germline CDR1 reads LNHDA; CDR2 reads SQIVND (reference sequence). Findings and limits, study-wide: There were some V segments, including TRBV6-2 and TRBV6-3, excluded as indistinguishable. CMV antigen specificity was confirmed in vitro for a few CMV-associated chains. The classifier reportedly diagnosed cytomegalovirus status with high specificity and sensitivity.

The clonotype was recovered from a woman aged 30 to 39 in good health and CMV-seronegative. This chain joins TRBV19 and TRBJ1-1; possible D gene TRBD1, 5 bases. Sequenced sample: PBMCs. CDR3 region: CASIPVGQGNTEAFF. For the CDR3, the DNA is TGTGCCAGTATACCCGTGGGGCAGGGGAACACTGAAGCTTTCTTT.